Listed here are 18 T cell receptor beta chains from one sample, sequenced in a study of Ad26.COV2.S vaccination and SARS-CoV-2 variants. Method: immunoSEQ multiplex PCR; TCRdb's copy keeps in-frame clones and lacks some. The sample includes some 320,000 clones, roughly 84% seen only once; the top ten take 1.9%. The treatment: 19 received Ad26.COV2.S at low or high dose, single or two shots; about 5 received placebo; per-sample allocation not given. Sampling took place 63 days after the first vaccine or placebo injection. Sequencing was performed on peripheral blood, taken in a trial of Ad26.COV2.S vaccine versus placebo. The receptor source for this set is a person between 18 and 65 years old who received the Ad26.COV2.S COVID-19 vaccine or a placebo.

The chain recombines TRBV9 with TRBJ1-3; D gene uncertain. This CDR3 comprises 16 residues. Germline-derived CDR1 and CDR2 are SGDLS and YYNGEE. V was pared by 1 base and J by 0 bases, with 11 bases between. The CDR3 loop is CASSVWAQRSGNTIYF. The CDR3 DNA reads TGTGCCAGCAGCGTATGGGCTCAACGCTCTGGAAACACCATATATTTT.

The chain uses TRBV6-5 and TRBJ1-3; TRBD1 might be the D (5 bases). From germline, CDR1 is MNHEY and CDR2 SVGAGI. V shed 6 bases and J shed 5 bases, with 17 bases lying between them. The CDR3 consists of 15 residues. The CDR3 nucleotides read TGTGCCAGCAGATCAGGGCAGGAAGCGAGAAACACCATATATTTT. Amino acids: CASRSGQEARNTIYF.

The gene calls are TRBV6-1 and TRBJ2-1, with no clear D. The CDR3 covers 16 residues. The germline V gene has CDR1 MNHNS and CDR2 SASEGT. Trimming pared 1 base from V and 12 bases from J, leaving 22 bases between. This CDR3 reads CASSEGRAPIGVGQFF. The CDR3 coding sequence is TGTGCCAGCAGTGAAGGTAGAGCGCCGATCGGAGTTGGGCAGTTCTTC.

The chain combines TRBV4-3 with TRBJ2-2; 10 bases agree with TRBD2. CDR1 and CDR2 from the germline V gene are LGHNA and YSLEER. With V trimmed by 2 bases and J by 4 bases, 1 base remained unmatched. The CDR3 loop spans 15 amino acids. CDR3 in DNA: TGCGCCAGCAGCCAAATAGCGGGGGGCACCGGGGAGCTGTTTTTT. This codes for CASSQIAGGTGELFF.

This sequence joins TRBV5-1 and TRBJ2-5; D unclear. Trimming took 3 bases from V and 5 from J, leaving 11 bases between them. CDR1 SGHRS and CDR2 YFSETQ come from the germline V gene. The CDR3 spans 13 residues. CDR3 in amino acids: CASSSDPGETQYF. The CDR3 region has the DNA TGCGCCAGCAGCTCGGACCCCGGGGAGACCCAGTACTTC.

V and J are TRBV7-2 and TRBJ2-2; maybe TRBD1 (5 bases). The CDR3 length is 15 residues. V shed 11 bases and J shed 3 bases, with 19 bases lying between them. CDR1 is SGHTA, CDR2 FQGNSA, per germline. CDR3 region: CAVTSRGGDTGELFF. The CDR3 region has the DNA TGTGCCGTAACATCAAGGGGTGGGGACACCGGGGAGCTGTTTTTT.

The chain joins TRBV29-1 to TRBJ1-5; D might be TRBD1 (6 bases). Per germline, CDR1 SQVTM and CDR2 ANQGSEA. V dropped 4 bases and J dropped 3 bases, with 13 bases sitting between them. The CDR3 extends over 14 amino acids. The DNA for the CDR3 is TGCAGCGTTGGGACGCAGGGGTCCAATCAGCCCCAGCATTTT. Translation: CSVGTQGSNQPQHF. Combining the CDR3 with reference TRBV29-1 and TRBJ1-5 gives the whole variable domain SAVISQKPSRDICQRGTSLTIQCQVDSQVTMMFWYRQQPGQSLTLIATANQGSEATYESGFVIDKFPISRPNLTFSTLTVSNMSPEDSSIYLCSVGTQGSNQPQHFGDGTRLSIL.

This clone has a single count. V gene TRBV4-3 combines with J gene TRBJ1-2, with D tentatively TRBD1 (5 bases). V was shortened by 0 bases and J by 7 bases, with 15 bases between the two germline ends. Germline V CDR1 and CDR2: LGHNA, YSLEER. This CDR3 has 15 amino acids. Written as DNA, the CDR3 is TGCGCCAGCAGCCAAGATTACTCGGCCAGGGTTGGCTACACCTTC. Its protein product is CASSQDYSARVGYTF.

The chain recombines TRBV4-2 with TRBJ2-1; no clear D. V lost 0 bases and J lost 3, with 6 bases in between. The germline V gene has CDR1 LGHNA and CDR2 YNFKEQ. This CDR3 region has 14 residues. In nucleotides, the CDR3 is TGTGCCAGCAGCCAAGAGAGGCACTACAATGAGCAGTTCTTC. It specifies CASSQERHYNEQFF.

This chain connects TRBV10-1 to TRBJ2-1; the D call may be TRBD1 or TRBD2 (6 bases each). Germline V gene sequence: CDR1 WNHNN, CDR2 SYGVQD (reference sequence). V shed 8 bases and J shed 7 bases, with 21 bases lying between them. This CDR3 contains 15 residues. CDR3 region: CASQRGHGGRNEQFF. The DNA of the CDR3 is TGCGCCAGCCAGAGAGGGCATGGGGGGCGAAATGAGCAGTTCTTC.

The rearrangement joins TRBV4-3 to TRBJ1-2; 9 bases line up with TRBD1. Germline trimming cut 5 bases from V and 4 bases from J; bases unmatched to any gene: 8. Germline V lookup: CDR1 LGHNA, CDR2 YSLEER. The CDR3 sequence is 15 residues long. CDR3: CASSYQTGGGYGYTF. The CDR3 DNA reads TGCGCCAGCAGCTATCAGACAGGGGGAGGCTATGGCTACACCTTC.

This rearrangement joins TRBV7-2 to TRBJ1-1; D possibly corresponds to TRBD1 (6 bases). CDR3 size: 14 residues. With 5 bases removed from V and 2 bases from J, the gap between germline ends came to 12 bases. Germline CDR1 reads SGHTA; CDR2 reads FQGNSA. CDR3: CASSPGTLNTEAFF. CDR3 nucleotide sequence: TGTGCCAGCAGCCCCGGGACACTAAACACTGAAGCTTTCTTT.

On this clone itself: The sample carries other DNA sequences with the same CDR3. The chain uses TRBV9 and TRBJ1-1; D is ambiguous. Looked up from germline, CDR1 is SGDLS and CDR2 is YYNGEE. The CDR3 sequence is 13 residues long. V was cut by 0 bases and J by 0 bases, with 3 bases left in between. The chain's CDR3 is CASSVAMNTEAFF. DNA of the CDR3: TGTGCCAGCAGCGTAGCAATGAACACTGAAGCTTTCTTT. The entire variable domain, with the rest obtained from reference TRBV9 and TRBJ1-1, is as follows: DSGVTQTPKHLITATGQRVTLRCSPRSGDLSVYWYQQSLDQGLQFLIQYYNGEERAKGNILERFSAQQFPDLHSELNLSSLELGDSALYFCASSVAMNTEAFFGQGTRLTVV.

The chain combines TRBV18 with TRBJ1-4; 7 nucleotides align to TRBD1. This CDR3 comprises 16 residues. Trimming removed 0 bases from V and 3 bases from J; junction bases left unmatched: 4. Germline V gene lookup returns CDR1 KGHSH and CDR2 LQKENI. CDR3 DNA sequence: TGTGCCAGCTCACCACCCCCGGGACAGCCTAATGAAAAACTGTTTTTT. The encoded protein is CASSPPPGQPNEKLFF.

The chain's CDR3 is CASSLARAGTEAFF. CDR3 nucleotide sequence: TGCGCCAGCAGCTTGGCAAGGGCAGGGACTGAAGCTTTCTTT. This chain links TRBV5-1 with TRBJ1-1, with D possibly TRBD1 on 5 matching bases. There are 14 residues in the CDR3. CDR1 and CDR2 from the germline V gene are SGHRS and YFSETQ. Trimming removed 0 bases at V and 5 bases at J, with 11 bases between.

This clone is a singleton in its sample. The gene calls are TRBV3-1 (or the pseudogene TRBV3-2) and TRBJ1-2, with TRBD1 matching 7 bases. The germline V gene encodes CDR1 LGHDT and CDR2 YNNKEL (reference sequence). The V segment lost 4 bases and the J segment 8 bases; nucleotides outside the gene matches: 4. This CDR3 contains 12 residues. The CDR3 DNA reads TGTGCCAGCAGCCCGACAGGGCGGGGCTACACCTTC. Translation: CASSPTGRGYTF.

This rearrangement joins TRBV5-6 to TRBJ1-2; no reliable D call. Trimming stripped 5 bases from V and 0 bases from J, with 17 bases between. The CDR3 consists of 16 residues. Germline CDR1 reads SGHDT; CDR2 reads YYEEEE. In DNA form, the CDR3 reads TGTGCCAGCAGGAAGCTCAACAGACCTTCTAACTATGGCTACACCTTC. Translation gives CASRKLNRPSNYGYTF. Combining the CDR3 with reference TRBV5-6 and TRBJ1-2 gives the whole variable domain DAGVTQSPTHLIKTRGQQVTLRCSPKSGHDTVSWYQQALGQGPQFIFQYYEEEERQRGNFPDRFSGHQFPNYSSELNVNALLLGDSALYLCASRKLNRPSNYGYTFGSGTRLTVV.

The CDR3 region has the DNA TGTGCCAGCAGCGTAGCAGGGGGCGGGTATCAAGAGACCCAGTACTTC. Protein sequence: CASSVAGGGYQETQYF. The chain has TRBV9 and TRBJ2-5, with 8 bases lining up with TRBD1. CDR3 length: 16 residues. The ends lost 0 bases at V and 2 bases at J; junction bases unmatched: 6. Looked up from germline, CDR1 is SGDLS and CDR2 is YYNGEE.